This is a list of T cell receptor beta chains from one sample in a study of CD8+ T cells in alopecia areata. The table came from immunoSEQ multiplex PCR; TCRdb's copy has only in-frame clones and leaves some out. The repertoire holds 190,000 or so clones, roughly 62% seen once, with around an eighth in the top ten. Material: CD8+ T cells sorted from blood, obtained at week 24, from a patient treated with tofacitinib. The source of these receptors is a human donor with alopecia areata. CDR3s leave out the opening cysteine and the closing phenylalanine or tryptophan. Fields, in order: V gene, J gene, D gene, CDR3 protein. D genes are given only for firm matches.

TRBV27	TRBJ2-1	-	ASRSEGGAVNEQF
TRBV29-1	TRBJ1-2	-	SVEARHGYT
TRBV2	TRBJ1-2	TRBD1	ASSLGPGTGGNYGYT
TRBV4-1	TRBJ2-7	-	ASSLPGDSYEQY
TRBV7-9	TRBJ1-4	-	ASSEGSNEKLF
TRBV15	TRBJ2-3	TRBD1	ATSLRTGMTDTQY
TRBV5-5	TRBJ1-6	-	ASSFQELNSPLH
TRBV9	TRBJ1-1	-	ASTLRTG
TRBV11-2	TRBJ2-3	TRBD2	ASSLDPGGYTDTQY
TRBV29-1	TRBJ1-2	-	SVGGGQFYGYT
TRBV27	TRBJ2-1	TRBD1	ASNRHDRGNNEQF
TRBV7-8	TRBJ2-7	-	ASSPWTSSDEQY
TRBV27	TRBJ2-1	-	ASSLGQGLAFNEQF
TRBV27	TRBJ1-2	-	ASSTSAWDVANYGYT
TRBV5-6	TRBJ2-7	TRBD2	ASSLGGLAYEQY
TRBV15	TRBJ1-2	TRBD1	ATSRPIKDREYGGDYGYT
TRBV27	TRBJ2-2	-	ASSHTNTGELF
TRBV29-1	TRBJ2-3	-	SVEDARADTQY
TRBV7-2	TRBJ2-7	-	ASSSIRGRHEQY
TRBV9	TRBJ2-3	-	ASSPLGRVDTQY
TRBV5-1	TRBJ2-7	-	ASSLVQAPYEQY
TRBV7-9	TRBJ1-1	-	ASSFPRYEAF
TRBV7-2	TRBJ2-4	-	ASSPGVGGQNIQY
TRBV6-5	TRBJ2-5	TRBD1	ASRPTTGFRETQY